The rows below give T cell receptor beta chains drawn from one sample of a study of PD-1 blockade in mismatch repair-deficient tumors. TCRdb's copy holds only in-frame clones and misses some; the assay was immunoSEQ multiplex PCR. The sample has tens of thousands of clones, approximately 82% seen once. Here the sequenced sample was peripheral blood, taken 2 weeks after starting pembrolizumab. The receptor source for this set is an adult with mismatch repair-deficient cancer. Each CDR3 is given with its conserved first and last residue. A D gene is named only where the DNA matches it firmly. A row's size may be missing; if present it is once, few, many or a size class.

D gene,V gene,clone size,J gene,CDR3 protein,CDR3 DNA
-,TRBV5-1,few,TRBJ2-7,CASSFRDPKYEQYF,TGCGCCAGCAGCTTCCGGGACCCTAAGTACGAGCAGTACTTC
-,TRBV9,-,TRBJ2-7,CASSAGQKSYEQYF,TGTGCCAGCAGCGCCGGACAGAAATCCTACGAGCAGTACTTC
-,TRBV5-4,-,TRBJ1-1,CASSLSSEAFF,TGTGCCAGCAGCTTGAGTTCAGAAGCTTTCTTT
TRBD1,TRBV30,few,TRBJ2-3,CAWSPPGTGEVDTQYF,TGTGCCTGGAGTCCCCCCGGGACAGGGGAAGTAGATACGCAGTATTTT
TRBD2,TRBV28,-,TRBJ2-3,CATNGGVSTDTQYF,TGTGCCACCAATGGGGGGGTCTCCACAGATACGCAGTATTTT
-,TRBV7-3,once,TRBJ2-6,CASSEQANVLTF,TGTGCCAGCAGCGAACAGGCCAACGTCCTGACTTTC
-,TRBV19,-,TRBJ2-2,CAGGGWTGELFF,TGTGCCGGAGGGGGCTGGACCGGGGAGCTGTTTTTT
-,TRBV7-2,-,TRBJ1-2,CASSEEAGYGYTF,TGTGCCAGCAGCGAAGAGGCAGGGTACGGCTACACCTTC
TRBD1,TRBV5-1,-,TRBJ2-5,CASSLGQGVQTQYF,TGCGCCAGCAGCTTAGGACAGGGGGTGCAAACCCAGTACTTC
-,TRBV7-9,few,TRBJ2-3,CASSLVSSRTDTQYF,TGTGCCAGCAGCTTAGTCAGCAGCCGCACAGATACGCAGTATTTT
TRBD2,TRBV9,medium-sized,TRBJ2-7,CASSVAPLAGVYEQYF,TGTGCCAGCAGCGTAGCTCCCCTAGCGGGAGTTTACGAGCAGTACTTC
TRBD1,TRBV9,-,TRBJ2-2,CASSPPGQENTGELFF,TGTGCCAGCAGCCCCCCCGGACAGGAAAACACCGGGGAGCTGTTTTTT
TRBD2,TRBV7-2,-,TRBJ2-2,CASSLGLAGGRAGELFF,TGTGCCAGCAGCTTAGGACTAGCGGGAGGCAGGGCCGGGGAGCTGTTTTTT
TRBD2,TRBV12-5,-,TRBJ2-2,CASGLVIGSGGNPTGELFF,TGTGCTAGTGGTTTGGTAATCGGCTCGGGGGGGAATCCCACCGGGGAGCTGTTTTTT
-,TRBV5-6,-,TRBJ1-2,CASSMRGGYGYTF,TGTGCCAGCAGCATGAGGGGGGGCTATGGCTACACCTTC
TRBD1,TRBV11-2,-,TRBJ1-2,CASSFAQGHYGYTF,TGTGCCAGCAGCTTCGCACAGGGGCACTATGGCTACACCTTC
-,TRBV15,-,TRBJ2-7,CATSRFWNRGGYEQYF,TGTGCCACCAGCAGATTTTGGAACAGGGGGGGTTACGAGCAGTACTTC
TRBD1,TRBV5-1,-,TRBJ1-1,CASSRTSGTGDEAFF,TGCGCCAGCAGCCGTACTTCCGGGACAGGGGATGAAGCTTTCTTT
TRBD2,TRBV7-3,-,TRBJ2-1,CASRLGGSSSNEQFF,TGTGCCAGCAGACTCGGCGGGAGTAGTTCGAATGAGCAGTTCTTC
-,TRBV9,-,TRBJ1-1,CASRTYNLEAFF,TGTGCCAGCAGAACTTACAACCTAGAAGCTTTCTTT
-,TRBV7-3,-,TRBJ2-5,CASSLTGSRETQYF,TGTGCCAGCAGCTTAACCGGGAGTCGAGAGACCCAGTACTTC
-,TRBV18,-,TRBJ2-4,CASSQETENIQYF,TGTGCCAGCTCACAAGAGACAGAAAACATTCAGTACTTC
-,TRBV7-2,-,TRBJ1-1,CASSRLGVNTEAFF,TGTGCCAGCAGCCGACTGGGAGTGAACACTGAAGCTTTCTTT
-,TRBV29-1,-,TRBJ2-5,CSVLSGQGRETQYF,TGCAGCGTTCTATCTGGTCAGGGGAGAGAGACCCAGTACTTC
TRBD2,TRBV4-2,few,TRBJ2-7,CASRVRTSGTYEQYF,TGTGCCAGCAGGGTAAGGACTAGCGGGACCTACGAGCAGTACTTC
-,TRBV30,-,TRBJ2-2,CAWQRGTGELFF,TGTGCCTGGCAGAGAGGCACCGGGGAGCTGTTTTTT
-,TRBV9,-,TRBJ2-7,CASSVSNSGRAKYF,TGTGCCAGCAGCGTATCCAACTCGGGTAGGGCAAAGTACTTC
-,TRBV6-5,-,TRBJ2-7,CASSSPRTGSSYEQYF,TGTGCCAGCAGTTCACCCCGGACGGGGAGCTCCTACGAGCAGTACTTC
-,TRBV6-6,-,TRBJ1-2,CASSPARDLVVGYTF,TGTGCCAGCAGCCCCGCGAGGGACCTTGTAGTTGGCTACACCTTC
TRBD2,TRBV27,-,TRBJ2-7,CASRTSGRWYEQYF,TGTGCCAGCAGGACTAGCGGGAGGTGGTACGAGCAGTACTTC
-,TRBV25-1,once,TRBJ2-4,CASSEVGGNLAKNIQYF,TGTGCCAGCAGTGAGGTCGGCGGAAATCTAGCCAAAAACATTCAGTACTTC